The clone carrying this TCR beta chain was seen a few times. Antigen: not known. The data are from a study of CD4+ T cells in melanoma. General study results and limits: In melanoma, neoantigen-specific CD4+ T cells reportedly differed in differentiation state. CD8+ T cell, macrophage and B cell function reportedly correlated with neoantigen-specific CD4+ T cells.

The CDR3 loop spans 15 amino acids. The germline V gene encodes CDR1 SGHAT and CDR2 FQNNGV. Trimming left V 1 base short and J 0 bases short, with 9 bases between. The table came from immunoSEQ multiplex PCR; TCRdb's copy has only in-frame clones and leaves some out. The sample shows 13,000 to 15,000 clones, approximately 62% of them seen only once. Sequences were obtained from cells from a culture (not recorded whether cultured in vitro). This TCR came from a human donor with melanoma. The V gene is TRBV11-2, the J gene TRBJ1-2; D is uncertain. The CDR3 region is CASSLGGRANYGYTF. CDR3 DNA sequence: TGTGCCAGCAGCTTAGGTGGGCGAGCTAACTATGGCTACACCTTC. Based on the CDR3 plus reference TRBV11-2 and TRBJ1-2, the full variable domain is EAGVAQSPRYKIIEKRQSVAFWCNPISGHATLYWYQQILGQGPKLLIQFQNNGVVDDSQLPKDRFSAERLKGVDSTLKIQPAKLEDSAVYLCASSLGGRANYGYTFGSGTRLTVV.